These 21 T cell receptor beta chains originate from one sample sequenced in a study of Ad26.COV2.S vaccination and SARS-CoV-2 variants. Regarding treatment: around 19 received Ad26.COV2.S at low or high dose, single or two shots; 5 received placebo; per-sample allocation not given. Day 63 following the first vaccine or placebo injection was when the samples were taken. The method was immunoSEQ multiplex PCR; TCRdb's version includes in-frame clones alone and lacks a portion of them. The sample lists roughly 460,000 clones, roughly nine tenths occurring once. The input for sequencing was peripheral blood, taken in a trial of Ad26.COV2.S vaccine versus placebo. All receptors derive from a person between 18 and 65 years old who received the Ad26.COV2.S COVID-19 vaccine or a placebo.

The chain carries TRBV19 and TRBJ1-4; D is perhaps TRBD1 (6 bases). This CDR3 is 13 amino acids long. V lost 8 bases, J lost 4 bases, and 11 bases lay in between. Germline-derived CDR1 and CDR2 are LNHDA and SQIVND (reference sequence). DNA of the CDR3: TGTGCCAGTCGGACAGTGCTTAATGAAAAACTGTTTTTT. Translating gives CASRTVLNEKLFF.

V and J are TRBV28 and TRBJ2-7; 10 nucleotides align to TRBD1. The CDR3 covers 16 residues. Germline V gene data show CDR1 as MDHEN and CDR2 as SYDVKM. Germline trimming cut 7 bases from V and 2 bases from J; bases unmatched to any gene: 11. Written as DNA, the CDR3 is TGTGCCAGCACCCCCCTAGGACAGGGGGACGCCTACGAGCAGTACTTC. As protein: CASTPLGQGDAYEQYF. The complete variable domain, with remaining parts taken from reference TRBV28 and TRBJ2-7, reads DVKVTQSSRYLVKRTGEKVFLECVQDMDHENMFWYRQDPGLGLRLIYFSYDVKMKEKGDIPEGYSVSREKKERFSLILESASTNQTSMYLCASTPLGQGDAYEQYFGPGTRLTVT.

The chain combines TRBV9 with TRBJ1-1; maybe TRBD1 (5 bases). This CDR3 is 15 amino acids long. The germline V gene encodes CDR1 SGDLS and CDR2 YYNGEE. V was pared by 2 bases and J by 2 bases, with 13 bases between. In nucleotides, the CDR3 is TGTGCCAGCAGCGTCCTGGGGCAAGGAAACACTGAAGCTTTCTTT. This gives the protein CASSVLGQGNTEAFF. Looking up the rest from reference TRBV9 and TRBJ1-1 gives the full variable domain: DSGVTQTPKHLITATGQRVTLRCSPRSGDLSVYWYQQSLDQGLQFLIQYYNGEERAKGNILERFSAQQFPDLHSELNLSSLELGDSALYFCASSVLGQGNTEAFFGQGTRLTVV.

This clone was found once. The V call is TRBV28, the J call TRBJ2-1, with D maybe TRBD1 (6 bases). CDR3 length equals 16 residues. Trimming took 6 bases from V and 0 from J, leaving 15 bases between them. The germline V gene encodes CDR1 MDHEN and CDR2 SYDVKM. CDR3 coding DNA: TGTGCCAGCAGACCTCCATGGGACAACTCCTACAATGAGCAGTTCTTC. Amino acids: CASRPPWDNSYNEQFF.

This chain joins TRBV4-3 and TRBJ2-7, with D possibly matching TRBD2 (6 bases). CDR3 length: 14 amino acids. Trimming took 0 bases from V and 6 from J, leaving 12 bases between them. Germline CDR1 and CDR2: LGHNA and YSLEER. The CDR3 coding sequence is TGCGCCAGCAGCCAAGAAGCGGGCTCCAGCGAGCAGTACTTC. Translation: CASSQEAGSSEQYF.

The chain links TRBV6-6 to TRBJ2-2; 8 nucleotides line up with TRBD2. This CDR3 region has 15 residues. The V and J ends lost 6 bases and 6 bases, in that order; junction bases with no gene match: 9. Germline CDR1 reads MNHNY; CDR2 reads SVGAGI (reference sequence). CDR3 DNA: TGTGCCAGCAGGCCGGGACTAGGCGAGGCCGGGGAGCTGTTTTTT. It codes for CASRPGLGEAGELFF.

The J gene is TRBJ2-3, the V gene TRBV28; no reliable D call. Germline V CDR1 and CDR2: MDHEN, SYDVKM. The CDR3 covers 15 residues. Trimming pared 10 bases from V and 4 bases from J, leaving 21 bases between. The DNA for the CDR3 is TGTGCCACCACCTCGGCCGCAGATTGGGCAGATACGCAGTATTTT. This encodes CATTSAADWADTQYF.

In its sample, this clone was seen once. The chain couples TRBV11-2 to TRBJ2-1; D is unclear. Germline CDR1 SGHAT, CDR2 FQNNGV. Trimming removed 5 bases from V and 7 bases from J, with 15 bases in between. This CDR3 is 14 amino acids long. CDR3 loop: CASSPSLAGNEQFF. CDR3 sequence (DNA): TGTGCCAGCAGCCCCTCGCTGGCTGGGAATGAGCAGTTCTTC.

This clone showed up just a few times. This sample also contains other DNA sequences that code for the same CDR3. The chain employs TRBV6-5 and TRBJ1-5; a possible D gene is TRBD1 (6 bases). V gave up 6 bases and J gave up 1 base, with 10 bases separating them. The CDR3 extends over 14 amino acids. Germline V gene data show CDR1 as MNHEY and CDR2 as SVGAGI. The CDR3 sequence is CASSRGGSNQPQHF. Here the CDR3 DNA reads TGTGCCAGCAGCAGGGGCGGGAGCAATCAGCCCCAGCATTTT.

CDR3 in DNA: TGTGCCAGCAGCTTAGCCAGGGACAATCAGCCCCAGCATTTT. This gives the protein CASSLARDNQPQHF. The chain carries TRBV7-2 and TRBJ1-5, with D tentatively TRBD1 (5 bases). V gave up 0 bases and J gave up 3 bases, with 6 bases separating them. Germline V lookup: CDR1 SGHTA, CDR2 FQGNSA. The CDR3 spans 14 residues.

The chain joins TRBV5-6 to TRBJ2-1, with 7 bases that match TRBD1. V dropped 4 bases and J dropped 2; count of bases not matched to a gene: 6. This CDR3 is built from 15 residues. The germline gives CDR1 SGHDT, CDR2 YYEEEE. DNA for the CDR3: TGTGCCAGCAGCCAAAGGGACAGACCCTACAATGAGCAGTTCTTC. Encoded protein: CASSQRDRPYNEQFF. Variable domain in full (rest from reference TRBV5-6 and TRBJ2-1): DAGVTQSPTHLIKTRGQQVTLRCSPKSGHDTVSWYQQALGQGPQFIFQYYEEEERQRGNFPDRFSGHQFPNYSSELNVNALLLGDSALYLCASSQRDRPYNEQFFGPGTRLTVL.

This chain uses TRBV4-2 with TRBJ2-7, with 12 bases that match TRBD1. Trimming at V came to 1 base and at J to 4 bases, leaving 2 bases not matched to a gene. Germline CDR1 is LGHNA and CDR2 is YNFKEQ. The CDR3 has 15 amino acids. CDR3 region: CASSQGGQGAYEQYF. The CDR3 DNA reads TGTGCCAGCAGCCAAGGGGGACAGGGGGCGTACGAGCAGTACTTC.

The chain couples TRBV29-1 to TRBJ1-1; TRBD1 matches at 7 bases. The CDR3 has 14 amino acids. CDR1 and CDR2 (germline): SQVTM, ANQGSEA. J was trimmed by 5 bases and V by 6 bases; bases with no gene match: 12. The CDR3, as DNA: TGCAGCGTAGCCCTTAAAACAGGGGTGACTGAAGCTTTCTTT. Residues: CSVALKTGVTEAFF.

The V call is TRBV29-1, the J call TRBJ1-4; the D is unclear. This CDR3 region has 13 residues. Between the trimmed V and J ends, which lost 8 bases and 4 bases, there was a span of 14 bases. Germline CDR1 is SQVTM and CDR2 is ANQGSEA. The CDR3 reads CSFLGRNNEKLFF. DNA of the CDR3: TGCAGCTTCCTGGGCCGGAATAATGAAAAACTGTTTTTT.

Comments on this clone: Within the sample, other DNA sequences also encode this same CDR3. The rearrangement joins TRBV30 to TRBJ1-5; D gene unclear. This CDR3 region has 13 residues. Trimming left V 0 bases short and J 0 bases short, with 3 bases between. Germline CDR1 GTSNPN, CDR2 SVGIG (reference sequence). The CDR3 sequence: CAWSVRSNQPQHF. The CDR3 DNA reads TGTGCCTGGAGTGTACGTAGCAATCAGCCCCAGCATTTT.

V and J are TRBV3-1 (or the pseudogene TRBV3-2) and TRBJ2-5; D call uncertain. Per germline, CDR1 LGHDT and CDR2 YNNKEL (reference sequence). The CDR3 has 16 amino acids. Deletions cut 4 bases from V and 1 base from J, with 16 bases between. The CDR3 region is CASSPSLSSSQETQYF. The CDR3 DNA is TGTGCCAGCAGCCCATCCCTATCCAGCAGCCAAGAGACCCAGTACTTC.

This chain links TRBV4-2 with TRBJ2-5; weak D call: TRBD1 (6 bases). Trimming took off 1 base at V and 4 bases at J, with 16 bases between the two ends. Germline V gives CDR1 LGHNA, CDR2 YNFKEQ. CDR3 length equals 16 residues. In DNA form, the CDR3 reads TGTGCCAGCAGCCAAGGGGGGCCGGCCCTAAGAGAGACCCAGTACTTC. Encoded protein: CASSQGGPALRETQYF.

As DNA, the CDR3 is TGTGCCAGCAGCGCAACCGGGACTACATACAATGAGCAGTTCTTC. It specifies CASSATGTTYNEQFF. This rearrangement joins TRBV7-9 to TRBJ2-1; 7 nucleotides match TRBD2. The germline V gene encodes CDR1 SEHNR and CDR2 FQNEAQ (reference sequence). This CDR3 comprises 15 residues. The V and J ends lost 5 bases and 4 bases, in that order; junction bases with no gene match: 8.

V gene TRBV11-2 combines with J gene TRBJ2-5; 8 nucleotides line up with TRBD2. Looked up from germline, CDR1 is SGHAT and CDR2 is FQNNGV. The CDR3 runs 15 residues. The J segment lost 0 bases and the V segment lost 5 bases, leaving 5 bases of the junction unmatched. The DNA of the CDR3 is TGTGCCAGCAGCGATAGCGGGGTTTACCAAGAGACCCAGTACTTC. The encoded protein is CASSDSGVYQETQYF.

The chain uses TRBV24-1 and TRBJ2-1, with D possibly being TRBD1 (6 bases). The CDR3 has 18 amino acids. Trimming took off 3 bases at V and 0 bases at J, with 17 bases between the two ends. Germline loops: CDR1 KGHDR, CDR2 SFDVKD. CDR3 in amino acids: CATSDLRTDPYSYNEQFF. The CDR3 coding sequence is TGTGCCACCAGTGATCTACGGACAGACCCATACTCCTACAATGAGCAGTTCTTC.

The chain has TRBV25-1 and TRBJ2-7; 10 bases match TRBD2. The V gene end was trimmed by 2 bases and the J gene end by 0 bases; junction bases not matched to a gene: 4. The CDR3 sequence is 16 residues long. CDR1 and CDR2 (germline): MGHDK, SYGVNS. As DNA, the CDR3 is TGTGCCAGCAGTGAAGCGGGACTAGCGAACTCCTACGAGCAGTACTTC. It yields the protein CASSEAGLANSYEQYF.